The present T cell receptor beta chain was sequenced within a study of regulatory T cells in long-lasting Graves disease. Across the whole study: New Graves' disease cases had less than 3 months of antithyroid drugs. General observations from the study: New patients shared fewer public clonotypes (roughly 990) than persistent patients did (around 3,000).

Investigators prepared the TCR beta libraries by applying iRepertoire HTBI primers and Arm-PCR of CDR3 regions. TCRdb passed the multiplex PCR reads through MiXCR, listing each CDR3 protein once. The data show approximately 350,000 distinct CDR3 sequences, about an eighth seen once. In the case of this clonotype: The antigen is undetermined. A much larger clone differs by one base, so this may be a read error.

Stated time point: newly diagnosed GD, antithyroid drugs for less than 3 months. PBMC RNA was the source of the TCR library. The sample was also linked to a second study, of T cells in Graves' hyperthyroidism and ophthalmopathy. That report adds: Patients aged 18 to 65 had newly diagnosed hyperthyroidism lasting under 2 months. First-round RT-PCR with HTBI primers amplified the TCR CDR3 region.

Sequenced material: peripheral blood mononuclear cells (PBMCs), taken at new diagnosis, from a patient treated with antithyroid drugs. The source of this sequence is a woman younger than 35 with Graves disease.

The CDR3 nucleotides are TGCAGTGCTTGGCCCCGCATGGGGAGGGAGACCCAGTACTTC. Translated: CSAWPRMGRETQYF. This rearrangement joins TRBV20-1 to TRBJ2-1; D is possibly TRBD2 (6 bases). The DNA end favors TRBJ2-5, so the J call may be wrong. Germline V gene sequence: CDR1 DFQATT, CDR2 SNEGSKA (reference sequence). This CDR3 is 14 amino acids long.